The 28 T cell receptor beta chains below were found in one sample sequenced in a study of long-term antiretroviral therapy in people with HIV. The assay, immunoSEQ v3.0, was run at survey level. This table comes from immunoSEQ multiplex PCR, and its TCRdb copy is limited to in-frame clones, with some not included. The table has 25,000 or so clones, roughly 93% seen once; the top ten hold under 13%. The sample was unsorted PBMCs, taken 6.2 years after starting antiretroviral therapy. Receptors originate from a man aged 40-50 years with HIV.

This chain links TRBV28 with TRBJ2-1; weak D call: TRBD1 (6 bases). CDR3 length: 13 residues. Trimming shortened V by 6 bases and J by 9 bases, and 15 bases separated the two germline ends. The germline CDR1 and CDR2 sequences are MDHEN and SYDVKM. The CDR3 coding sequence is TGTGCCAGCAGCAGAGCAGGGGTGGGTGAGCAGTTCTTC. Translating gives CASSRAGVGEQFF.

This chain uses TRBV14 with TRBJ1-2; D is unclear. Germline V CDR1 and CDR2: SGHDN, FVKESK. The CDR3 has 14 amino acids. The V end was cut by 4 bases, the J end by 2 bases, with 11 bases between. CDR3 amino acids: CASSPTTGNYGYTF. The CDR3 DNA follows: TGTGCCAGCAGCCCTACGACGGGAAACTATGGCTACACCTTC.

A single count supports this clone. This chain connects TRBV6-1 to TRBJ2-7, with 7 bases that match TRBD2. In germline, CDR1 is MNHNS, CDR2 SASEGT. With V trimmed by 0 bases and J by 3 bases, 2 bases remained unmatched. The CDR3 runs to 14 residues. The CDR3 region is CASSEARGIYEQYF. The CDR3 DNA is TGTGCCAGCAGTGAAGCGCGGGGGATCTACGAGCAGTACTTC.

V usage is TRBV10-3 and J usage is TRBJ1-5; D gene uncertain. CDR3 size: 15 residues. V was trimmed by 6 bases and J by 1 base, leaving 13 bases between them. Germline CDR1 ENHRY, CDR2 SYGVKD. CDR3 coding DNA: TGTGCCATCAGACCAGACGGACCCAGCAATCAGCCCCAGCATTTT. Amino acids: CAIRPDGPSNQPQHF.

The chain recombines TRBV7-9 with TRBJ1-3; D possibly corresponds to TRBD1 (6 bases). V was pared by 5 bases and J by 3 bases, with 14 bases between. Germline V lookup: CDR1 SEHNR, CDR2 FQNEAQ (reference sequence). There are 15 residues in the CDR3. The CDR3 here is CASSPGTPVGNTIYF. In DNA form, the CDR3 reads TGTGCCAGCAGCCCCGGGACACCGGTTGGAAACACCATATATTTT.

J is TRBJ2-1 and V is TRBV4-2, with 12 nucleotides matching TRBD2. The germline V gene encodes CDR1 LGHNA and CDR2 YNFKEQ. V was pared by 5 bases and J by 8 bases, with 13 bases of the junction left unmatched. The CDR3 extends over 17 amino acids. The CDR3 loop is CASSLGLAGGPGDEQFF. The DNA for the CDR3 is TGTGCCAGCAGCTTGGGACTAGCGGGCGGGCCTGGGGATGAGCAGTTCTTC.

Here the CDR3 reads CASGVGVETQYF. As DNA, the CDR3 is TGTGCCAGTGGTGTGGGAGTGGAGACCCAGTACTTC. The chain combines TRBV19 with TRBJ2-5; D is perhaps TRBD2 (5 bases). This CDR3 is 12 amino acids long. Germline lookup yields CDR1 LNHDA and CDR2 SQIVND (reference sequence). Trimming took off 8 bases at V and 5 bases at J, with 12 bases between the two ends.

The J gene is TRBJ2-7, the V gene TRBV6-4, with 8 bases matching TRBD2. V was clipped by 5 bases and J by 5 bases; unmatched bases: 5. CDR1 is MRHNA and CDR2 is SNTAGT in the germline V gene. The CDR3 sequence is 13 residues long. The CDR3 spells CASSPSGSNEQYF. The DNA for the CDR3 is TGTGCCAGCAGTCCCAGCGGGAGCAACGAGCAGTACTTC.

This chain uses TRBV7-3 with TRBJ2-1; 11 positions match TRBD1. CDR3 length equals 17 residues. CDR1 is SGHTA, CDR2 FQGTGA, per germline. J lost 5 bases, V lost 5 bases, and 11 bases had no gene match. The CDR3 region has the DNA TGTGCCAGCAGCCGCTCTTCTGGGACAGGGGGGGACAATGAGCAGTTCTTC. Its protein product is CASSRSSGTGGDNEQFF.

The rearrangement joins TRBV7-2 to TRBJ1-4; D is possibly TRBD1 (5 bases). The CDR3 runs to 15 residues. Trimming stripped 5 bases from V and 5 bases from J, with 15 bases between. Looked up from germline, CDR1 is SGHTA and CDR2 is FQGNSA. The CDR3 coding sequence is TGTGCCAGCAGCCCCCCCGGTCGGGGGAATGAAAAACTGTTTTTT. It codes for CASSPPGRGNEKLFF.

The rearrangement joins TRBV5-6 to TRBJ2-7; no reliable D call. CDR1 SGHDT and CDR2 YYEEEE come from the germline V gene. V was clipped by 4 bases and J by 3 bases, with 11 bases between them. CDR3 length: 13 amino acids. The CDR3 sequence: CASSLGMGYEQYF. For the CDR3, the DNA is TGTGCCAGCAGCCTGGGGATGGGCTACGAGCAGTACTTC.

In this sample, this clone turned up a few times. The chain is built from TRBV27 and TRBJ2-1; a possible D gene is TRBD2 (5 bases). V gave up 4 bases and J gave up 7 bases, with 11 bases separating them. The CDR3 totals 13 residues. Germline V gene data show CDR1 as MNHEY and CDR2 as SMNVEV (reference sequence). DNA of the CDR3: TGTGCCAGCAGTTCGAATCCGGGGAATGAGCAGTTCTTC. Translation: CASSSNPGNEQFF.

The CDR3 coding sequence is TGTGCCAGCAGTGAAGCGGGGGGGGGTCGGGCTCATGGCTACACCTTC. The encoded protein is CASSEAGGGRAHGYTF. The chain employs TRBV2 and TRBJ1-2; D possibly corresponds to TRBD1 (5 bases). In germline, CDR1 is SNHLY, CDR2 FYNNEI. V was trimmed by 0 bases and J by 6 bases, leaving 17 bases between them. This CDR3 comprises 16 residues.

The chain joins TRBV7-6 to TRBJ1-1, with D uncertain. V was shortened by 1 base and J by 5 bases, with 8 bases between the two germline ends. CDR1 is SGHVS and CDR2 is FNYEAQ in the germline V gene. This CDR3 has 13 residues. This CDR3 reads CASSLGVGTEAFF. CDR3 nucleotide sequence: TGTGCCAGCAGCTTAGGGGTGGGTACTGAAGCTTTCTTT.

The chain joins TRBV7-9 to TRBJ1-1, with no clear D. V shed 2 bases and J shed 1 base, with 5 bases lying between them. CDR1 and CDR2 from the germline V gene are SEHNR and FQNEAQ (reference sequence). The CDR3 sequence is 13 residues long. The CDR3 reads CASSLNQNTEAFF. CDR3 nucleotides: TGTGCCAGCAGCTTAAATCAGAACACTGAAGCTTTCTTT.

CDR3 sequence: CASDLGFKQSRANVLTF. The CDR3 DNA sequence: TGTGCCAGCGACCTCGGGTTCAAACAAAGTCGGGCCAACGTCCTGACTTTC. This chain uses TRBV9 with TRBJ2-6; D is unclear. V lost 7 bases, J lost 5 bases, and 22 bases lay in between. Germline loops: CDR1 SGDLS, CDR2 YYNGEE. There are 17 residues in the CDR3. The full variable domain, rest sourced from reference TRBV9 and TRBJ2-6, is DSGVTQTPKHLITATGQRVTLRCSPRSGDLSVYWYQQSLDQGLQFLIQYYNGEERAKGNILERFSAQQFPDLHSELNLSSLELGDSALYFCASDLGFKQSRANVLTFGAGSRLTVL.

The chain carries TRBV19 and TRBJ2-1; 9 bases fit TRBD1. Per germline, CDR1 LNHDA and CDR2 SQIVND (reference sequence). V lost 10 bases to trimming and J lost 1 base; unmatched junction nucleotides: 11. The CDR3 consists of 16 residues. The CDR3 sequence: CATRDRASLSYNEQFF. CDR3 DNA sequence: TGTGCCACTAGGGACAGGGCCTCTCTTTCCTACAATGAGCAGTTCTTC.

This clone was counted between two and nine times. The chain couples TRBV6-1 to TRBJ1-5; no clear D. Germline values: CDR1 MNHNS, CDR2 SASEGT. The CDR3 consists of 13 residues. Trimming shortened V by 2 bases and J by 6 bases, and 8 bases separated the two germline ends. As DNA, the CDR3 is TGTGCCAGCAGTGAAATGCCGAGTCAGCCCCAGCATTTT. This encodes CASSEMPSQPQHF.

The chain combines TRBV9 with TRBJ1-3; tentative D call: TRBD1 (5 bases). Trimming pared 3 bases from V and 4 bases from J, leaving 14 bases between. There are 15 residues in the CDR3. Germline loops: CDR1 SGDLS, CDR2 YYNGEE. CDR3 coding DNA: TGTGCCAGCAGCGCCAGGGTCGGCTCGGGAAACACCATATATTTT. Protein product: CASSARVGSGNTIYF. The whole variable domain, remainder taken from reference TRBV9 and TRBJ1-3, is DSGVTQTPKHLITATGQRVTLRCSPRSGDLSVYWYQQSLDQGLQFLIQYYNGEERAKGNILERFSAQQFPDLHSELNLSSLELGDSALYFCASSARVGSGNTIYFGEGSWLTVV.

V and J are TRBV28 and TRBJ2-1, with no clear D. Germline V gene data show CDR1 as MDHEN and CDR2 as SYDVKM. CDR3 length: 12 residues. Trimming pared 6 bases from V and 2 bases from J, leaving 5 bases between. The CDR3 loop reads CASSLAYNEQFF. In nucleotides, the CDR3 is TGTGCCAGCAGCTTAGCCTACAATGAGCAGTTCTTC.

The chain joins TRBV5-1 to TRBJ2-7, with a possible D match to TRBD1 (6 bases). CDR3 length equals 14 residues. The V gene lost 0 bases and the J gene lost 5 bases, with 12 bases spanning the gap. Germline assignment: CDR1 SGHRS and CDR2 YFSETQ. Written as DNA, the CDR3 is TGCGCCAGCAGCTTGGGGGGGCAACTCGACGAGCAGTACTTC. This codes for CASSLGGQLDEQYF.

This chain joins TRBV7-8 and TRBJ2-3; no firm D call. Trimming removed 0 bases from V and 0 bases from J, with 4 bases in between. CDR3 length: 14 residues. CDR1 and CDR2 from the germline V gene are SGHVS and FQNEAQ. The CDR3 is CASSLARSTDTQYF. The DNA of the CDR3 is TGTGCCAGCAGCTTAGCGCGGAGCACAGATACGCAGTATTTT.

The chain couples TRBV23-1 to TRBJ2-7, with no clear D. TRBV23-1 is an ORF, and what it does is uncertain. The ends were cut back, 4 bases at V and 7 bases at J, with 23 bases in the middle. CDR3 length: 16 amino acids. The CDR3, as DNA: TGCGCCAGCAGTCCACCTTCGGGCCCGACGTCTTTGGAGCAGTACTTC. This encodes CASSPPSGPTSLEQYF.

The chain is built from TRBV4-1 and TRBJ2-7, with D perhaps matching TRBD2 (5 bases). V was pared by 0 bases and J by 9 bases, with 21 bases between. Germline-derived CDR1 and CDR2 are MGHRA and YSYEKL. The CDR3 consists of 16 residues. In DNA form, the CDR3 reads TGCGCCAGCAGCCAAGATAGTTCTGCCCTAGCTTCGGGGCAGTACTTC. It translates to CASSQDSSALASGQYF.

This clone appeared once. The CDR3 coding sequence is TGTGCCATCAGTGAGTCGGGGCGCAATCAGCCCCAGCATTTT. This codes for CAISESGRNQPQHF. The V call is TRBV10-3, the J call TRBJ1-5, with a possible D match to TRBD1 (5 bases). Germline V gene sequence: CDR1 ENHRY, CDR2 SYGVKD. V shed 0 bases and J shed 2 bases, with 5 bases lying between them. CDR3 length: 14 residues.

The chain recombines TRBV7-3 with TRBJ2-3; D call uncertain. Trimming cost V 0 bases and J 4 bases, with 5 bases left between them. The CDR3 is 13 residues long. Germline CDR1 reads SGHTA; CDR2 reads FQGTGA. The CDR3 DNA is TGTGCCAGCAGCTTAACCTTGCCAGATACGCAGTATTTT. Its translation is CASSLTLPDTQYF. Variable domain in full (rest from reference TRBV7-3 and TRBJ2-3): GAGVSQTPSNKVTEKGKYVELRCDPISGHTALYWYRQSLGQGPEFLIYFQGTGAADDSGLPNDRFFAVRPEGSVSTLKIQRTERGDSAVYLCASSLTLPDTQYFGPGTRLTVL.

The chain is built from TRBV27 and TRBJ2-5; D is possibly TRBD1 or TRBD2 (6 bases each). The ends were cut back, 7 bases at V and 1 base at J, with 16 bases in the middle. This CDR3 spans 15 amino acids. Looked up from germline, CDR1 is MNHEY and CDR2 is SMNVEV (reference sequence). CDR3 in amino acids: CASKLNGGLQETQYF. DNA for the CDR3: TGTGCCAGCAAACTGAACGGGGGCCTCCAAGAGACCCAGTACTTC.

J is TRBJ2-1 and V is TRBV6-1, with D possibly matching TRBD2 (5 bases). The germline gives CDR1 MNHNS, CDR2 SASEGT. The CDR3 sequence is 15 residues long. The V end lost 10 bases, the J end lost 6 bases, and 22 bases lay between the germline ends. CDR3 in DNA: TGTGCCACCCAGGACTTTGGCGAAACCCCCAATGAGCAGTTCTTC. Amino acid sequence: CATQDFGETPNEQFF.